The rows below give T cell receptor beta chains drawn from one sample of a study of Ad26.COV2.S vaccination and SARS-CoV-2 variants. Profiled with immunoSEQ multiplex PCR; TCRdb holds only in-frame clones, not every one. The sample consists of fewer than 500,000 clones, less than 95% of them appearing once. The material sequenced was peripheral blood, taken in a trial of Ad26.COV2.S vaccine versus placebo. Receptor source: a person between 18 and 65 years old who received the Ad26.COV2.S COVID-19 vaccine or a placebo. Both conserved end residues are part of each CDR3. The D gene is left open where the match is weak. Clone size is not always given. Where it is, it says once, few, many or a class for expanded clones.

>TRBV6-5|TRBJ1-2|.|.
CASREWEGGYTF
TGTGCCAGCAGAGAGTGGGAAGGAGGCTACACCTTC
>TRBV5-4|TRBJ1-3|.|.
CASNNVNSGNTIYF
TGTGCCAGCAATAACGTCAACTCTGGAAACACCATATATTTT
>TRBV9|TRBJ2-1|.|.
CASSVGGLLTMSYNEQFF
TGTGCCAGCAGCGTAGGGGGACTTTTAACTATGTCCTACAATGAGCAGTTCTTC
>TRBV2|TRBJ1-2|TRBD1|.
CASRYTGDYGYTF
TGTGCCAGCAGGTATACAGGGGACTATGGCTACACCTTC
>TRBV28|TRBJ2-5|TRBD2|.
CASSSRIGDLAGTGRTQYF
TGTGCCAGCAGTTCAAGAATTGGGGATTTAGCGGGAACCGGGAGGACCCAGTACTTC
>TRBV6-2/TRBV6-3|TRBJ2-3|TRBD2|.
CASSPRTSGRALVTDTQYF
TGTGCCAGCAGTCCCCGGACTAGCGGGAGGGCCCTTGTCACAGATACGCAGTATTTT
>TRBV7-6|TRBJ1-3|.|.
CASSLVAPAADYSGNTIYF
TGTGCCAGCAGCTTAGTCGCGCCCGCGGCCGACTACTCTGGAAACACCATATATTTT
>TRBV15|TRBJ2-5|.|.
CATSSTGRSQETQYF
TGTGCCACCAGCAGCACGGGGCGGAGCCAAGAGACCCAGTACTTC
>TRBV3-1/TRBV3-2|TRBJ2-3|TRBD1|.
CASSQRTGGIDTQYF
TGTGCCAGCAGCCAGAGGACAGGGGGCATAGATACGCAGTATTTT
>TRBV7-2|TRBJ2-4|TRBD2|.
CASSLARGLARNIQYF
TGTGCCAGCAGCTTAGCCCGGGGACTAGCGAGGAACATTCAGTACTTC
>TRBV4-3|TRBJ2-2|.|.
CASSQSSKGESKPPGELFF
TGCGCCAGCAGCCAAAGTTCCAAGGGGGAATCTAAACCACCGGGGGAGCTGTTTTTT
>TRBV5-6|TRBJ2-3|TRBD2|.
CASSLLEVVGLAGGDTQYF
TGTGCCAGCAGCTTGCTAGAGGTGGTCGGACTAGCGGGAGGAGATACGCAGTATTTT
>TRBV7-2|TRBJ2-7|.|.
CASRPGPGYEQYF
TGTGCCAGCAGACCGGGACCTGGCTACGAGCAGTACTTC
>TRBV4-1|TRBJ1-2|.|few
CASSQVEQNYGYTF
TGCGCCAGCAGCCAAGTTGAACAGAACTATGGCTACACCTTC
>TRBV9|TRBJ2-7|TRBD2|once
CASSVASGREVYEQYF
TGTGCCAGCAGCGTAGCAAGTGGGAGGGAAGTTTACGAGCAGTACTTC
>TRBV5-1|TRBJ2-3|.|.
CASSLVGGSTDTQYF
TGCGCCAGCAGCTTGGTGGGCGGGAGCACAGATACGCAGTATTTT
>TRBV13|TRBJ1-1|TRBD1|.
CASSLVLPGGQNTEAFF
TGTGCCAGCAGCTTAGTACTTCCAGGGGGGCAGAACACTGAAGCTTTCTTT
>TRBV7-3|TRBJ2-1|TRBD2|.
CASSRGRDNEQFF
TGTGCCAGCAGCCGCGGGAGGGACAATGAGCAGTTCTTC
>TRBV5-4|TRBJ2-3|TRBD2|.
CASSSSRASGASTDTQYF
TGTGCCAGCAGCTCGTCCAGAGCTAGCGGTGCTAGCACAGATACGCAGTATTTT
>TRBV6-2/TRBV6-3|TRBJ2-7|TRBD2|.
CASSYKTSGSSYEQYF
TGTGCCAGCAGTTATAAGACTAGCGGGAGTAGTTACGAGCAGTACTTC
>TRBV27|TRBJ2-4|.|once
CASSKGGRDIQYF
TGTGCCAGCAGTAAAGGGGGGAGGGACATTCAGTACTTC
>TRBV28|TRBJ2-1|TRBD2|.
CASSPTGLAGGLDEQFF
TGTGCCAGCAGTCCCACGGGACTAGCGGGAGGACTCGATGAGCAGTTCTTC
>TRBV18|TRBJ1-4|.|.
CASSPDGNEKLFF
TGTGCCAGCTCTCCGGACGGAAATGAAAAACTGTTTTTT
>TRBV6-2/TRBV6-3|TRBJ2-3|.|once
CASSSESTQYF
TGTGCCAGCAGTTCCGAATCCACGCAGTATTTT
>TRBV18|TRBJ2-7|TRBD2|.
CASSPATSGRGEQYF
TGTGCCAGCTCACCAGCGACTAGCGGGAGAGGGGAGCAGTACTTC
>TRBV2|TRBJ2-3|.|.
CASYGTDTQYF
TGTGCCAGCTACGGTACAGATACGCAGTATTTT
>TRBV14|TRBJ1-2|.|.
CASSQGGGFGYTF
TGTGCCAGCAGCCAAGGGGGCGGGTTTGGCTACACCTTC
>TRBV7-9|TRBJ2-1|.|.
CASSLSYNEQFF
TGTGCCAGCAGTTTATCGTACAATGAGCAGTTCTTC
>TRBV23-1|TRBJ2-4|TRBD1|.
CASSHGHSADRATAKNIQYF
TGCGCCAGCAGTCATGGCCATTCGGCTGACAGGGCCACGGCCAAAAACATTCAGTACTTC
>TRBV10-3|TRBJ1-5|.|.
CAISESLGAGQPQHF
TGTGCCATCAGTGAGTCTTTGGGGGCAGGTCAGCCCCAGCATTTT
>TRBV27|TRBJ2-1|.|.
CASGGGPYNEQFF
TGTGCCAGCGGGGGGGGCCCCTACAATGAGCAGTTCTTC
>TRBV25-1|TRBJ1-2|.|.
CASSESGADYGYTF
TGTGCCAGCAGTGAATCAGGGGCAGACTATGGCTACACCTTC
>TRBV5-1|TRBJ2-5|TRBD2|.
CASSLGASGYQETQYF
TGCGCCAGCAGCCTGGGGGCTAGCGGGTATCAAGAGACCCAGTACTTC
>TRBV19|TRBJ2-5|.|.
CASSTGRRFQETQYF
TGTGCCAGTAGTACGGGAAGACGGTTCCAAGAGACCCAGTACTTC
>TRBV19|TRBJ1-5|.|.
CASSLGQNQPQHF
TGTGCCAGTAGTCTTGGACAGAATCAGCCCCAGCATTTT
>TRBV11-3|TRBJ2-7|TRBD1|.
CASSLEQDRTYEQYF
TGTGCCAGCAGCTTAGAACAGGACAGGACCTACGAGCAGTACTTC
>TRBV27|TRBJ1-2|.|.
CASSLWGQPLNYGYTF
TGTGCCAGCAGTTTATGGGGGCAACCACTTAACTATGGCTACACCTTC
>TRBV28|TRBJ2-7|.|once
CASSLQGVGSYEQYF
TGTGCCAGCAGTTTACAAGGCGTAGGCTCCTACGAGCAGTACTTC
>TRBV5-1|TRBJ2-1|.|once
CASSQNRQGYNEQFF
TGCGCCAGCAGCCAGAATCGGCAGGGGTACAATGAGCAGTTCTTC
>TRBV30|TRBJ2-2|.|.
CAWRIGTKNTGELFF
TGTGCCTGGAGGATCGGGACAAAGAACACCGGGGAGCTGTTTTTT
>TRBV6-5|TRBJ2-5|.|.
CASSYGTSFKETQYF
TGTGCCAGCAGTTATGGTACTAGCTTTAAGGAGACCCAGTACTTC
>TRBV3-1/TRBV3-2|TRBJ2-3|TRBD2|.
CASSHGLAGGGDTQYF
TGTGCCAGCAGCCATGGACTAGCGGGAGGGGGAGATACGCAGTATTTT
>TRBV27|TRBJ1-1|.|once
CASSLSGPTEAFF
TGTGCCAGCAGTTTATCGGGCCCCACTGAAGCTTTCTTT
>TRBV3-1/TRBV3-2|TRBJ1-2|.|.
CASSNGYWEFDYGYTF
TGTGCCAGCAGCAATGGGTATTGGGAGTTCGACTATGGCTACACCTTC